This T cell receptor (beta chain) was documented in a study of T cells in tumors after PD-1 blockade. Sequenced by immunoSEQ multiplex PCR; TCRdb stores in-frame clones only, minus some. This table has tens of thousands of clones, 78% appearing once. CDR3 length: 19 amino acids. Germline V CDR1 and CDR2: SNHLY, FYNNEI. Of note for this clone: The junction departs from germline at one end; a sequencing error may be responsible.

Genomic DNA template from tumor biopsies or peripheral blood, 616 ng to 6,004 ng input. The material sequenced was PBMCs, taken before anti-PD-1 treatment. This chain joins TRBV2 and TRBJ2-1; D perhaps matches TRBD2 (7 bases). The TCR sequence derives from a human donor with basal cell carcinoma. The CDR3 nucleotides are TGTCCCAGCAGTTATGGGTGGGCGGGGGCGGGGAGCTCCTACAATGAGCAGTTCTTC. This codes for CPSSYGWAGAGSSYNEQFF.